These T cell receptor beta chains were read from a single sample in a study of cytomegalovirus exposure and HLA in healthy donors. Assay: immunoSEQ multiplex PCR; the TCRdb copy retains only in-frame clones and omits some. The table includes 140,000 or so clones, approximately 90% detected once. Material for sequencing was PBMCs. The receptors here all came from a young man in good health and CMV-seronegative. Each CDR3 is given with its conserved first and last residue. Some rows mark clone size as missing; the rest say once, few, many or name a class of expanded clone.

j_call v_call clone_size cdr3_length cdr3_aa
TRBJ1-2 TRBV29-1 . 12 CSVEAPRGTHTF
TRBJ2-1 TRBV27 . 15 CASSYGAGVFNEQFF
TRBJ2-2 TRBV4-1 . 16 CASTLGLAANTGELFF
TRBJ1-2 TRBV5-3 . 19 CARSPTGQGIVASNYGYTF
TRBJ1-2 TRBV5-6 . 15 CASSLGQGTNYGYTF
TRBJ2-1 TRBV19 . 17 CASRRSSRGGHYNEQFF
TRBJ2-3 TRBV7-8 . 12 CASSPGADTQYF
TRBJ2-1 TRBV27 . 15 CATHPLGGTGPIKFF
TRBJ1-2 TRBV10-3 . 15 CAISGSPGYNYGYTF
TRBJ2-1 TRBV4-3 . 17 CASSQELVPTIYNEQFF
TRBJ1-1 TRBV19 . 14 CASSRRRGNTEAFF
TRBJ2-3 TRBV27 . 16 CASSSFLGDRVVAQYF
TRBJ2-1 TRBV7-9 . 17 CASSSRTSRSLVNEQFF
TRBJ2-7 TRBV6-6 . 12 CASSTVAYEQYF
TRBJ2-1 TRBV5-1 . 13 CASSFRGADEQFF
TRBJ1-4 TRBV19 . 16 CASSMSGGHLYEKLFF
TRBJ1-2 TRBV2 once 16 CASSETPWQGLYGYTF
TRBJ2-2 TRBV18 . 18 CASSRSSGGIWNTGELFF
TRBJ2-1 TRBV7-2 . 15 CASSLEATSGNEQFF
TRBJ1-2 TRBV18 few 13 CASSPEAGNGYTF
TRBJ1-2 TRBV5-4 once 14 CASSLAGRDYGYTF
TRBJ1-1 TRBV9 . 14 CASSVDAVNTEAFF
TRBJ1-1 TRBV6-5 . 15 CASSYYTRENTEAFF
TRBJ2-1 TRBV6-4 . 13 CASSTNTYNEQFF
TRBJ2-1 TRBV14 . 15 CASSQDLAGHHEQFF
TRBJ2-3 TRBV5-1 . 16 CASIKGSGSSTDTQYF
TRBJ1-1 TRBV11-2 . 13 CASSPKTDTEAFF
TRBJ1-1 TRBV5-4 once 14 CASRPRDRDPEAFF
TRBJ2-5 TRBV5-4 . 16 CASSPGHRGIEETQYF
TRBJ2-3 TRBV5-4 . 13 CASRLGQGDTQYF
TRBJ2-5 TRBV7-3 . 13 CASSLGGQETQYF
TRBJ1-4 TRBV29-1 . 13 CSVVQGANEKLFF
TRBJ1-4 TRBV25-1 . 16 CASSGSGLSVTEKLFF
TRBJ1-1 TRBV6-1 . 20 CASSEARSPFSWGPNTEAFF
TRBJ1-2 TRBV14 . 14 CASSPRYSGYGYTF
TRBJ1-4 TRBV7-2 . 14 CASSSTGGGGKLFF
TRBJ2-3 TRBV27 . 15 CASSFSTSGTDTQYF
TRBJ2-3 TRBV5-8 . 14 CASSRDRGTDTQYF
TRBJ2-5 TRBV29-1 . 15 CSVGTGWGPQETQYF
TRBJ1-3 TRBV7-9 once 18 CASSTSGTRASSGNTIYF
TRBJ1-1 TRBV7-9 . 13 CASSLIFDREAFF
TRBJ2-3 TRBV10-3 . 15 CATKKPGTVTDTQYF